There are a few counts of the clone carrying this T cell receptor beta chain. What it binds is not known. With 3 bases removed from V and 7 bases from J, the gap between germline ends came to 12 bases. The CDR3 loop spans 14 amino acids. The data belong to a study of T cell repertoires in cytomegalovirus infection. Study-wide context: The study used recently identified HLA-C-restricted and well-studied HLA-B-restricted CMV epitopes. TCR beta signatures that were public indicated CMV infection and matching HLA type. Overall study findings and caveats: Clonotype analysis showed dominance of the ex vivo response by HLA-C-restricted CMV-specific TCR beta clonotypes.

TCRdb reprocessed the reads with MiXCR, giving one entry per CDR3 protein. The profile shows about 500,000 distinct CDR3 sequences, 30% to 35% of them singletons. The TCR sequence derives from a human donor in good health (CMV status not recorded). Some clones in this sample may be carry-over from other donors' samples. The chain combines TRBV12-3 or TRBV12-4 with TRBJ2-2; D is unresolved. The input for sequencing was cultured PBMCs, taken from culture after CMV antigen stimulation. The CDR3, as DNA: TGTGCCAGCAGTTTCGGCAGGCTTAGCGGGGAGCTGTTTTTT. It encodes CASSFGRLSGELFF.